This T cell receptor (beta chain) emerged from a study of shared clonotypes between healthy human individuals. This table comes from immunoSEQ multiplex PCR, and its TCRdb copy is limited to in-frame clones, with some not included. The sample lists some 2.3 million clones; 90% to 95% were seen once. The CDR3 has 17 residues. V lost 3 bases and J 2 bases, leaving 20 bases between the germline ends. Germline loops: CDR1 SGHNT, CDR2 YYREEE (reference sequence). Sequencing input: naive CD4+ T cells from PBMCs. Subset denoted: CD45RA+ positively selected. The source is a man in his late teens or twenties in good health. Some clones in this sample may be carry-over from other donors' samples. The V gene is TRBV5-4, the J gene TRBJ2-5; the D is unclear. The CDR3 sequence is CASSSPLSGGPQETQYF. CDR3 nucleotide sequence: TGTGCCAGCAGCTCCCCTTTGTCCGGCGGCCCTCAAGAGACCCAGTACTTC.